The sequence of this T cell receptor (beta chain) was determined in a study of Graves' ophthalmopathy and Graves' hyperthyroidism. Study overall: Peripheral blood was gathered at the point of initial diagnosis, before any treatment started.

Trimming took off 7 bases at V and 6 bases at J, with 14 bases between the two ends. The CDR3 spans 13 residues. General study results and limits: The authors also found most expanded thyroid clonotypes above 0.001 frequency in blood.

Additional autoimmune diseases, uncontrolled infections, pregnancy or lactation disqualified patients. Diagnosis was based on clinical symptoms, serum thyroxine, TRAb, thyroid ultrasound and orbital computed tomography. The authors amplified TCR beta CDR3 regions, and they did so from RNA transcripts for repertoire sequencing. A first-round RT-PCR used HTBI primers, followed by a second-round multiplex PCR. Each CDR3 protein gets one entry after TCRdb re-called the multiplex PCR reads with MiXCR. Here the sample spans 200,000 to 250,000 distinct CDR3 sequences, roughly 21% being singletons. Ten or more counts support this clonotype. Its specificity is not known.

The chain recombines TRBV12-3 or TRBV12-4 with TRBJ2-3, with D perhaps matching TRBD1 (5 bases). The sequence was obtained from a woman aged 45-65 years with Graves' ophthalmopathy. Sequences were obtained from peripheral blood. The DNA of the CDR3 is TGTGCCAGCACCCTAGGTGGGGCGGATACGCAGTATTTT. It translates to CASTLGGADTQYF.